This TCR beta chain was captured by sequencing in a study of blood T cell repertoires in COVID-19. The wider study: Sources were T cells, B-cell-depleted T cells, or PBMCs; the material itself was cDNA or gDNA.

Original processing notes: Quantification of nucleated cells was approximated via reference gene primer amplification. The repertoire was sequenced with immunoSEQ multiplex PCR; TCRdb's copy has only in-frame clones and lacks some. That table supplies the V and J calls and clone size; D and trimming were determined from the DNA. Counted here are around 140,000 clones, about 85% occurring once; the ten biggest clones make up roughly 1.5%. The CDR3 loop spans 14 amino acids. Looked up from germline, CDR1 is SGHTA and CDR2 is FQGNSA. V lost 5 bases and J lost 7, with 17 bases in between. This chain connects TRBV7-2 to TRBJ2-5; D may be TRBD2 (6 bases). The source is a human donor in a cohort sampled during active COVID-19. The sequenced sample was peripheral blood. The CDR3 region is CASSATGLGGTQYF. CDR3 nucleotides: TGTGCCAGCAGCGCTACAGGCCTGGGGGGGACCCAGTACTTC.